Below are 7 T cell receptor beta chains sequenced from a single sample in a study of blood T cell repertoires in COVID-19. Here immunoSEQ multiplex PCR was the method, and the copy in TCRdb shows in-frame clones only, minus some. This table holds under 200,000 clones, 75% to 90% found once. The sequenced sample consisted of peripheral blood. The receptors were gathered from a man between 65 and 85 years old with active or convalescent COVID-19.

The V and J genes are TRBV2 and TRBJ1-4; the match to TRBD1 covers 9 bases. Per the germline V gene, CDR1 is SNHLY and CDR2 is FYNNEI. The CDR3 extends over 19 amino acids. The V gene end was trimmed by 6 bases and the J gene end by 4 bases; junction bases not matched to a gene: 18. The CDR3 protein is CASSTYRDRVQTGNEKLFF. The CDR3 nucleotides read TGTGCCAGCAGCACTTACCGGGACAGGGTTCAAACGGGTAATGAAAAACTGTTTTTT.

This chain joins TRBV5-4 and TRBJ2-5, with 8 nucleotides matching TRBD1. This CDR3 is 15 amino acids long. Trimming took 4 bases from V and 2 from J; bases not matched to a gene: 7. CDR1 and CDR2 (germline): SGHNT, YYREEE (reference sequence). CDR3 amino acids: CASSPGQGRQETQYF. The CDR3 DNA reads as TGTGCCAGCAGCCCCGGACAGGGAAGACAAGAGACCCAGTACTTC.

The V gene is TRBV19, the J gene TRBJ2-7; perhaps TRBD2 as D (5 bases). The V end was cut by 5 bases, the J end by 3 bases, with 17 bases between. The CDR3 runs 15 residues. Germline values: CDR1 LNHDA, CDR2 SQIVND (reference sequence). The CDR3 loop is CASSPRTISGYEQYF. The CDR3 DNA reads as TGTGCCAGTAGTCCTAGGACCATAAGCGGCTACGAGCAGTACTTC.

The genes are TRBV27 and TRBJ1-4; tentatively, D is TRBD1 (5 bases). V lost 5 bases, J lost 10 bases, and 17 bases lay in between. Per the germline V gene, CDR1 is MNHEY and CDR2 is SMNVEV (reference sequence). The CDR3 runs 14 residues. The chain's CDR3 is CASSPITQGSKLFF. Here the CDR3 DNA reads TGTGCCAGCAGTCCGATAACCCAGGGATCAAAACTGTTTTTT.

The V and J genes are TRBV28 and TRBJ1-5; D perhaps matches TRBD1 (6 bases). Germline CDR1 and CDR2: MDHEN and SYDVKM. Trimming removed 6 bases at V and 6 bases at J, with 9 bases between. This CDR3 has 12 amino acids. The CDR3 reads CASRGALQPQHF. The CDR3 nucleotides read TGTGCCAGCAGGGGGGCTCTTCAGCCCCAGCATTTT.

Only a few counts were recorded for this clone. This rearrangement joins TRBV7-6 to TRBJ1-1; 8 positions agree with TRBD1. Per germline, CDR1 SGHVS and CDR2 FNYEAQ. The CDR3 contains 14 residues. The junction had 9 bases not matched to a gene; V was cut back by 7 bases and J by 5 bases. The CDR3 loop is CASTIGQGETEAFF. The CDR3 DNA follows: TGTGCCAGCACAATTGGACAGGGCGAGACTGAAGCTTTCTTT.

The V gene is TRBV11-2, the J gene TRBJ1-1; D is undetermined. V lost 1 base, J lost 4 bases, and 10 bases lay in between. The CDR3 has 14 residues. From germline, CDR1 is SGHAT and CDR2 FQNNGV. The DNA of the CDR3 is TGTGCCAGCAGCTTAGCACCCTACGGCACTGAAGCTTTCTTT. It yields the protein CASSLAPYGTEAFF. The full variable domain, rest sourced from reference TRBV11-2 and TRBJ1-1, is EAGVAQSPRYKIIEKRQSVAFWCNPISGHATLYWYQQILGQGPKLLIQFQNNGVVDDSQLPKDRFSAERLKGVDSTLKIQPAKLEDSAVYLCASSLAPYGTEAFFGQGTRLTVV.